A selection of T cell receptor beta chains follows, all from one sample in a study of OX40 agonist ivuxolimab in advanced cancers. The repertoire was sequenced with immunoSEQ multiplex PCR; TCRdb's copy has only in-frame clones and lacks some. This table has just over 50,000 clones, about nine tenths appearing once. Specimen: CD4+ or CD8+ T cells sorted from blood, collected in a trial of the OX40 agonist ivuxolimab. The origin of the receptors is an adult with an advanced solid tumor such as melanoma, head and neck, liver or kidney cancer. Each CDR3 is given with its conserved first and last residue. The order of the fields is J gene, D gene, V gene, clone size, CDR3 DNA, CDR3 protein. The D gene is left open where the match is weak. Clone size is shown for a subset of rows, as once, few, many or a class of expanded clone.

>TRBJ2-7|-|TRBV6-1|-
TGTGCCAGCAGAAGTTGGATTGACGAGCAGTACTTC
CASRSWIDEQYF
>TRBJ2-1|-|TRBV6-5|-
TGTGCCAGCAGGACGCCGGGCATTGAGCAGTTCTTC
CASRTPGIEQFF
>TRBJ2-7|-|TRBV19|once
TGTGCCAGTAGTACCGAGACAGGCTGCGAGCAGTACTTC
CASSTETGCEQYF
>TRBJ1-2|-|TRBV29-1|-
TGCAGCGTTGAGCTGGGCCTGGGAGGCTACACCTTC
CSVELGLGGYTF
>TRBJ2-7|-|TRBV30|-
TGTGCCTGGAGTGTGGGACCGGCGGCCTACGAGCAGTACTTC
CAWSVGPAAYEQYF
>TRBJ1-2|-|TRBV5-1|-
TGCGCCAGCCGGCAGGACAACTATGGCTACACCTTC
CASRQDNYGYTF
>TRBJ2-5|TRBD2|TRBV11-1|-
TGTGCCAGCAGCTTCGGAGCGGGAGGGCCATTAGAGACCCAGTACTTC
CASSFGAGGPLETQYF
>TRBJ1-2|TRBD1|TRBV4-1|-
TGCGCCAGCAGCCAAGAAGAGAGCAGGGGGCTCACCGGGAATGGCTACACCTTC
CASSQEESRGLTGNGYTF
>TRBJ2-1|TRBD2|TRBV5-1|-
TGCGCCAGCAGCCCCTATAGCGGGGGGGACAATGAGCAGTTCTTC
CASSPYSGGDNEQFF
>TRBJ1-2|-|TRBV6-1|-
TGTGCCAGCGGTCTTGGCTATGGCTACACCTTC
CASGLGYGYTF
>TRBJ2-3|TRBD1|TRBV5-1|-
TGCGCCAGCAGCGGGGACAGGGGGCTGACAGATACGCAGTATTTT
CASSGDRGLTDTQYF
>TRBJ1-4|-|TRBV28|-
TGTGCCAGCAGAAAGGGGAATAATGAAAAACTGTTTTTT
CASRKGNNEKLFF
>TRBJ2-3|-|TRBV9|-
TGTGCCAGCAGCGTAGGCCAGGGAACAGATACGCAGTATTTT
CASSVGQGTDTQYF
>TRBJ2-3|TRBD2|TRBV4-2|once
TGTGCCAGCAGCCCCGACGGGGCGGGAGGACGTACAGATACGCAGTATTTT
CASSPDGAGGRTDTQYF
>TRBJ1-3|TRBD1|TRBV9|-
TGTGCCAGCAGCGTGGTAACAGGGGGCGCGTACGGAAACACCATATATTTT
CASSVVTGGAYGNTIYF
>TRBJ1-5|TRBD1|TRBV25-1|-
TGTGCCAGCAGTGAATCAAGGGGGCGACAGCCCCAGCATTTT
CASSESRGRQPQHF
>TRBJ2-5|TRBD2|TRBV7-8|-
TGTGCCAGCAGCAGAGAGTTACTAGCGGGAGTTTTGGAGACCCAGTACTTC
CASSRELLAGVLETQYF
>TRBJ2-1|-|TRBV5-1|-
TGCGCCAGCAGCGGGGAGACAGGACCCAGTGAGCAGTTCTTC
CASSGETGPSEQFF
>TRBJ1-1|-|TRBV2|few
TGTGCCAGCAGTGAAGCCCGGGCTTTGAACACTGAAGCTTTCTTT
CASSEARALNTEAFF
>TRBJ2-1|TRBD2|TRBV5-1|-
TGCGCCAGCAGCTTACCTATTAGCGGGGGGGCTTCTAAGCAGTTCTTC
CASSLPISGGASKQFF
>TRBJ2-4|TRBD1|TRBV10-3|-
TGTGCCATCAGATCGACAGGGCGGGTGGACATTCAGTACTTC
CAIRSTGRVDIQYF
>TRBJ2-7|TRBD2|TRBV6-5|-
TGTGCCAGCACCCTAGCGGGATCCTACGAGCAGTACTTC
CASTLAGSYEQYF
>TRBJ1-2|-|TRBV5-3|-
TGTGCCAGAAGGAGGGCAGCCAGACTTTGCTATGGCTACACCTTC
CARRRAARLCYGYTF
>TRBJ2-4|-|TRBV21-1|-
TGTGCCAGCAGCCCGCTACTTACCTACATAGCCAAAAACATTCAGTACTTC
CASSPLLTYIAKNIQYF
>TRBJ2-1|TRBD2|TRBV11-2|-
TGTGCCAGCAGCTTAGCTCTAGCGGGCCCCGTTGCGTTCTTC
CASSLALAGPVAFF
>TRBJ2-1|TRBD2|TRBV10-1|-
TGCGCCAGCAGCCCCTCCAGGACTAGGGTCAATGAGCAGTTCTTC
CASSPSRTRVNEQFF
>TRBJ2-1|-|TRBV6-5|-
TGTGCCAGCAGTTACTCGAGTGTCTGGGTAGTCGATGAGCAGTTCTTC
CASSYSSVWVVDEQFF
>TRBJ2-2|-|TRBV9|-
TGTGCCAGCAGCGTAGCCGAGAACACCGGGGAGCTGTTTTTT
CASSVAENTGELFF
>TRBJ1-6|-|TRBV4-2|-
TGTGCCAGCAGCCAAGACGGAGACGTTTCGCCCCTCCACTTT
CASSQDGDVSPLHF
>TRBJ2-7|TRBD2|TRBV4-1|-
TGCGCCAGCAGCCAAGCGGCCAACCTACTAGCGGGGATAACCCACGAGCAGTACTTC
CASSQAANLLAGITHEQYF
>TRBJ1-1|-|TRBV30|-
TGTGCCTGGAATTCAGGGGACGGGGCTTTCTTT
CAWNSGDGAFF
>TRBJ2-2|-|TRBV27|-
TGTGCCAGCAAAATGTTGGGGGCCGCTCGAGACACCGGGGAGCTGTTTTTT
CASKMLGAARDTGELFF
>TRBJ2-1|-|TRBV4-1|-
TGCGCCAGCAGCCAAGACGGAGGCAGGGAGAATGAGCAGTTCTTC
CASSQDGGRENEQFF
>TRBJ2-3|-|TRBV7-9|-
TGTGCCAGCAGCTTAGGGGGGGGCAGAAGCACAGATACGCAGTATTTT
CASSLGGGRSTDTQYF
>TRBJ1-2|TRBD1|TRBV5-6|-
TGTGCCAGCAGCCCCGGGACAGGGAATGGTTATGGCTACACCTTC
CASSPGTGNGYGYTF
>TRBJ2-4|-|TRBV11-3|once
TGTGCCAGCAGCTTTCGCGCAGGAGACGGGGATGCGGCCAAAAACATTCAGTACTTC
CASSFRAGDGDAAKNIQYF
>TRBJ1-1|-|TRBV6-1|-
TGTGCCAGCGGGAGGGCAGTTGGGAGAAACACTGAAGCTTTCTTT
CASGRAVGRNTEAFF
>TRBJ1-5|-|TRBV19|-
TGTGCCACCAAGGGCCAGGGCCAGAATCAGCCCCAGCATTTT
CATKGQGQNQPQHF
>TRBJ2-1|TRBD2|TRBV18|-
TGTGCCAGCTCATCCCTCATTACTAGCGGGACTGGGTGGGATGAGCAGTTCTTC
CASSSLITSGTGWDEQFF
>TRBJ2-5|-|TRBV7-9|-
TGTGCCAGCAGCTTATCCGGGTTACAAGAGACCCAGTACTTC
CASSLSGLQETQYF
>TRBJ2-2|-|TRBV5-1|few
TGCGCCAGCAGCGTACAGAGTTCGACCGGGGAGCTGTTTTTT
CASSVQSSTGELFF
>TRBJ1-1|TRBD1|TRBV5-1|-
TGCGCCAGCAGCTCTATCGGACAGGACACTGAAGCTTTCTTT
CASSSIGQDTEAFF
>TRBJ1-4|-|TRBV9|-
TGTGCCAGCAGCCCCCAGGGGTCGAATGAAAAACTGTTTTTT
CASSPQGSNEKLFF
>TRBJ2-1|TRBD2|TRBV6-6|-
TGTGCCAGCAGTTATTTCCCTAGCGGGAGATCGGATGAGCAGTTCTTC
CASSYFPSGRSDEQFF
>TRBJ1-5|-|TRBV6-6|-
TGTGCCAGCAGTTACTCGGTGGGCCCGGGGCCCCAGCATTTT
CASSYSVGPGPQHF
>TRBJ2-2|TRBD2|TRBV28|few
TGTGCCAGCAGGGGACTAGCGACCCTGTGGGTCACCGGGGAGCTGTTTTTT
CASRGLATLWVTGELFF
>TRBJ2-7|TRBD1|TRBV19|-
TGTGCCAGTAGTGACAGGGGTTCTTACGAGCAGTACTTC
CASSDRGSYEQYF
>TRBJ1-5|-|TRBV6-5|few
TGTGCCAGCAGTCCCTTTAATCAGCCCCAGCATTTT
CASSPFNQPQHF
>TRBJ2-7|-|TRBV9|-
TGTGCCAGCAGTCCTAGCTCCTACGAGCAGTACTTC
CASSPSSYEQYF
>TRBJ2-7|-|TRBV28|-
TGTGCCACCCGATCATTTCTCCGGGGGTCCTCCTACGAGCAGTACTTC
CATRSFLRGSSYEQYF
>TRBJ2-2|-|TRBV19|-
TGTGCCAGTAGTCCCGTTAGGCAGGTGGCTCCCGGGGAGCTGTTTTTT
CASSPVRQVAPGELFF
>TRBJ2-6|-|TRBV6-1|-
TGTGCCAGTCGGGACGGTGCCCCTGGGGCCAACGTCCTGACTTTC
CASRDGAPGANVLTF
>TRBJ1-2|TRBD1|TRBV5-4|-
TGTGCCAGCAGCTTGCCGGGGCAGGGGGTCGGCTACACCTTC
CASSLPGQGVGYTF
>TRBJ2-1|-|TRBV18|-
TGTGCCAGCTCACCCCTAGTGAGCTCCTACAATGAGCAGTTCTTC
CASSPLVSSYNEQFF
>TRBJ1-2|TRBD1|TRBV6-6|-
TGTGCCAGCAGTTTACAGGGGCTGGGTGGCTACACCTTC
CASSLQGLGGYTF
>TRBJ1-3|-|TRBV4-2|-
TGTGCCAGCAGCCAAGGACGGTCCTCTGGAAACACCATATATTTT
CASSQGRSSGNTIYF
>TRBJ2-7|-|TRBV5-1|-
TGCGCCAGCAGTAAGGACCGGGACAAGCAGTACTTC
CASSKDRDKQYF
>TRBJ1-1|-|TRBV4-1|-
TGCGCCAGCAGGAGGGAGGGAGGACCTAACACTGAAGCTTTCTTT
CASRREGGPNTEAFF
>TRBJ2-1|-|TRBV5-6|few
TGTGCCAGCAGCTTGTACGGGGACAATGAGCAGTTCTTC
CASSLYGDNEQFF